This T cell receptor beta chain appears in the sequencing data of a study of T cell responses to AZD1222 COVID-19 vaccine. Notes on the study in general: Donors in the cohort were predominantly white British and more often female, and clonal diversity was possibly underestimated. Unmutated variant regions are reportedly targeted by nearly half of spike-specific TCRs. Baseline testing showed seropositivity in only a handful of AZD1222 recipients. Vaccination with two AZD1222 doses was followed by a rise in Spike-specific TCR breadth and depth.

Regarding this clone: Its antigen remains unknown.

Using immunoSEQ multiplex PCR, the repertoire was profiled, and TCRdb retains in-frame clones only, with some absent. The sample lists 200,000 to 250,000 clones; roughly 91% were seen once. The CDR3 runs 15 residues. With 4 bases removed from V and 3 bases from J, the gap between germline ends came to 14 bases. CDR1 and CDR2 from the germline V gene are MNHNY and SVGAGI (reference sequence). This chain links TRBV6-6 with TRBJ2-3; no reliable D call. This TCR came from an adult in good health. The sequences come from peripheral blood, collected on day 0 of MenACWY control vaccination. The CDR3 bases are TGTGCCAGCAGTTCGGTGGCGGTGAAAACAGATACGCAGTATTTT. This translates into CASSSVAVKTDTQYF.